This T cell receptor beta chain was recovered during a study of spatial heterogeneity in lung cancer. Whole-study context: Across the raw uncorrected reads, a unique TCR and UMI combination was observed, on average, more than ten times.

On each TCR cDNA molecule, a unique molecular identifier was present. TCRdb passed the 5' RACE reads through MiXCR, listing each CDR3 protein once. This sample has roughly 82,000 distinct CDR3 sequences, with roughly 12% found just once. Whole-study results and caveats: Ubiquitous expanded tumor TCRs appeared in blood more at resection than follow-up.

Notes on this clonotype: Its cognate antigen is unknown.

Sample time point: sample taken at primary tumor resection. Whole RNA came from tumor, nontumor lung or frozen PBMC and was sequenced without being sorted. A total of approximately 70 untreated early-stage non-small cell lung cancer patients served as donors. V was pared by 3 bases and J by 3 bases, with 5 bases between. The CDR3 has 13 residues. The germline gives CDR1 SGHTA, CDR2 FQGTGA. V gene TRBV7-3 combines with J gene TRBJ1-4; no clear D. Specimen: PBMCs, collected at surgery. The source is a male donor with early-stage non-small cell lung cancer. The CDR3 DNA reads TGTGCCAGCAGCTTGACGGCTAATGAAAAACTGTTTTTT. The encoded protein is CASSLTANEKLFF.